The T cell receptor beta chain described here comes from a study of CD8+ T cells in alopecia areata. Study details: Oral tofacitinib (5 to 10 mg twice daily) was administered to treated patients. Tofacitinib treatment spanned 6 to 18 months, with 6 months off drug afterward.

After isolation, RNA underwent reverse transcription to generate cDNA as the sequencing template. Generated by immunoSEQ multiplex PCR, the TCRdb table keeps only in-frame clones and is missing some. The sample has approximately 210,000 clones, 64% seen once. Treatment meaning: oral pan-JAK inhibitor, 5-10 mg twice daily. Peripheral blood samples and lesional scalp punch biopsies were obtained from alopecia areata patients. This clone was counted only a few times. Its antigen is still unknown. Study-wide results and limits: While tofacitinib was given, many expanded lesional clones persisted in scalp and blood.

The CDR3 consists of 12 residues. J was trimmed by 7 bases and V by 1 base; bases with no gene match: 3. The germline V gene encodes CDR1 SQVTM and CDR2 ANQGSEA. The chain employs TRBV29-1 and TRBJ2-5; 7 bases line up with TRBD2. The source of this sequence is a human donor with alopecia areata. The sequencing used CD4+ T cells sorted from blood, collected at week 4, from a patient treated with tofacitinib. The CDR3 loop is CSVEGGGGTQYF. DNA of the CDR3: TGCAGCGTTGAAGGCGGCGGGGGGACCCAGTACTTC.